This entry lists 20 T cell receptor beta chains sequenced from one sample in a study of cytotoxic CD8 clonotypes in ibrutinib-treated CLL. This table comes from immunoSEQ multiplex PCR, and its TCRdb copy is limited to in-frame clones, with some not included. The repertoire consists of 30,000 or so clones, with 60% to 85% occurring once and the leading ten covering approximately 50%. The source material was PBMCs, sampled after 36 months of ibrutinib treatment. These receptors originate from a human donor with chronic lymphocytic leukemia.

The CDR3 DNA reads as TGTGCCAGCAGCTCCTCAGGGGCCGCTGGAGGGGAGCTGTTTTTT. Residues: CASSSSGAAGGELFF. The V gene is TRBV7-6, the J gene TRBJ2-2; tentative D call: TRBD1 (6 bases). The CDR3 covers 15 residues. The V end was cut by 4 bases, the J end by 8 bases, with 17 bases between. Per germline, CDR1 SGHVS and CDR2 FNYEAQ.

A few counts support this clone. The V gene is TRBV6-5, the J gene TRBJ1-4; 10 bases fit TRBD1. Trimming at V came to 6 bases and at J to 5 bases, leaving 6 bases not matched to a gene. The germline CDR1 and CDR2 sequences are MNHEY and SVGAGI. CDR3 length equals 15 residues. The CDR3 protein is CASSHSGQGNEKLFF. The CDR3, as DNA: TGTGCCAGCAGCCACTCGGGACAGGGGAATGAAAAACTGTTTTTT.

The genes are TRBV28 and TRBJ1-6; the D gene is possibly TRBD1 (5 bases). The germline V gene has CDR1 MDHEN and CDR2 SYDVKM. V was trimmed by 4 bases and J by 14 bases, leaving 9 bases between them. The length of the CDR3 is 11 residues. CDR3 in DNA: TGTGCCAGCAGTTGGGACCTCACCCTCCACTTT. Protein product: CASSWDLTLHF.

The CDR3 spells CASSSDSGGQQFF. The CDR3 DNA is TGTGCCAGCAGCTCAGATAGCGGGGGCCAGCAGTTCTTC. This chain uses TRBV6-6 with TRBJ2-1; 9 bases are shared with TRBD2. The CDR3 runs to 13 residues. After removal of 6 bases from V and 11 bases from J, the junction contained 8 bases not matched to a gene. Per the germline V gene, CDR1 is MNHNY and CDR2 is SVGAGI (reference sequence).

This chain connects TRBV5-5 to TRBJ2-7, with D possibly being TRBD2 (6 bases). The CDR3 covers 15 residues. CDR1 and CDR2 from the germline V gene are SGHKS and YYEKEE (reference sequence). The V end lost 2 bases, the J end lost 2 bases, and 14 bases lay between the germline ends. The CDR3 coding sequence is TGTGCCAGCAGCTTTGCGGGGACTCCGACCTACGAGCAGTACTTC. Protein sequence: CASSFAGTPTYEQYF.

The CDR3 nucleotides are TGTGCCAGAACGCTGCCAAGTAGACAAAGTCGGGCCAACGTCCTGACTTTC. Translating gives CARTLPSRQSRANVLTF. The V gene is TRBV7-5, the J gene TRBJ2-6; the listed D gene, TRBD1, was not tested against the DNA. TRBV7-5 is noted as a pseudogene. This CDR3 region has 17 residues.

V usage is TRBV7-9 and J usage is TRBJ2-7; D is undetermined. V was trimmed by 8 bases and J by 0 bases, leaving 11 bases between them. Germline lookup yields CDR1 SEHNR and CDR2 FQNEAQ (reference sequence). The CDR3 has 13 amino acids. The DNA of the CDR3 is TGTGCCAGCGAGAACAGCCTCTCCTACGAGCAGTACTTC. It encodes CASENSLSYEQYF. The full variable domain, rest sourced from reference TRBV7-9 and TRBJ2-7, is DTGVSQNPRHKITKRGQNVTFRCDPISEHNRLYWYRQTLGQGPEFLTYFQNEAQLEKSRLLSDRFSAERPKGSFSTLEIQRTEQGDSAMYLCASENSLSYEQYFGPGTRLTVT.

The rearrangement uses TRBV12-5 and TRBJ2-6, with 7 positions matching TRBD2. Germline CDR1 is LGHNT and CDR2 is FRNRAP. The V and J ends lost 7 bases and 0 bases, in that order; junction bases with no gene match: 15. The CDR3 is 19 amino acids. CDR3: CASVPRGISTRSGANVLTF. DNA for the CDR3: TGTGCTAGTGTCCCGCGGGGGATCTCTACCCGCTCTGGGGCCAACGTCCTGACTTTC.

The genes are TRBV15 and TRBJ2-7; D gene ambiguous. The germline V and J ends were trimmed by 0 bases and 3 bases, with 6 bases remaining between them. The CDR3 spans 13 residues. Germline V gene lookup returns CDR1 LNHNV and CDR2 YYDKDF (reference sequence). The CDR3 protein is CATSREKFYEQYF. For the CDR3, the DNA is TGTGCCACCAGCAGAGAAAAGTTCTACGAGCAGTACTTC.

The V call is TRBV6-6, the J call TRBJ1-6; D ambiguous. The length of the CDR3 is 16 residues. CDR1 MNHNY and CDR2 SVGAGI come from the germline V gene (reference sequence). The V gene lost 2 bases and the J gene lost 7 bases, with 15 bases spanning the gap. The CDR3 region is CASSYDGRVRNSPLHF. CDR3 DNA: TGTGCCAGCAGTTACGATGGTAGGGTTAGGAATTCACCCCTCCACTTT.

V is TRBV7-8 and J is TRBJ2-7, with D possibly TRBD2 on 6 matching bases. The CDR3 has 13 residues. V lost 5 bases, J lost 3 bases, and 11 bases lay in between. CDR1 and CDR2 from the germline V gene are SGHVS and FQNEAQ. As DNA, the CDR3 is TGTGCCAGCAGCCTCCGGGGGAGCTACGAGCAGTACTTC. Its protein is CASSLRGSYEQYF.

This clone was recorded only once. The J gene is TRBJ1-1, the V gene TRBV27; possible D gene TRBD1, 6 bases. The V gene lost 6 bases and the J gene lost 1 base, with 18 bases spanning the gap. Looked up from germline, CDR1 is MNHEY and CDR2 is SMNVEV (reference sequence). This CDR3 has 16 amino acids. CDR3 region: CASRTLPGQPNTEAFF. CDR3 coding DNA: TGTGCCAGCAGAACTCTCCCCGGACAGCCGAACACTGAAGCTTTCTTT.

The DNA for the CDR3 is TGTGCCAGCAGCTGGCGGGGCGGGAACACTGAAGCTTTCTTT. Amino acid sequence: CASSWRGGNTEAFF. The chain has TRBV5-6 and TRBJ1-1; weak D call: TRBD1 (5 bases). The V end lost 3 bases, the J end lost 1 base, and 10 bases lay between the germline ends. The CDR3 has 14 residues. CDR1 SGHDT and CDR2 YYEEEE come from the germline V gene.

The chain combines TRBV9 with TRBJ1-5; D is uncertain. V was trimmed by 3 bases and J by 7 bases, leaving 17 bases between them. The germline gives CDR1 SGDLS, CDR2 YYNGEE. CDR3 length equals 15 residues. CDR3 sequence: CASSADGFGEQPQHF. In DNA, the CDR3 is TGTGCCAGCAGCGCGGACGGGTTCGGAGAACAGCCCCAGCATTTT.

The chain recombines TRBV16 with TRBJ1-5; the D gene is possibly TRBD1 (6 bases). The V end was cut by 4 bases, the J end by 7 bases, with 23 bases between. The CDR3 extends over 17 amino acids. Germline V gene data show CDR1 as KGHSY and CDR2 as FQNENV. CDR3 region: CASSPSPGVIKDQPQHF. The CDR3 DNA sequence: TGTGCCAGCAGCCCGTCCCCAGGGGTCATTAAGGACCAGCCCCAGCATTTT. The full variable domain, rest sourced from reference TRBV16 and TRBJ1-5, is GEEVAQTPKHLVRGEGQKAKLYCAPIKGHSYVFWYQQVLKNEFKFLISFQNENVFDETGMPKERFSAKCLPNSPCSLEIQATKLEDSAVYFCASSPSPGVIKDQPQHFGDGTRLSIL.

This chain uses TRBV19 with TRBJ1-2; a possible D gene is TRBD1 (5 bases). Germline values: CDR1 LNHDA, CDR2 SQIVND (reference sequence). V was clipped by 7 bases and J by 1 base, with 10 bases between them. The CDR3 has 13 amino acids. The CDR3 DNA follows: TGTGCCAGTAACCCGACAGATAACTATGGCTACACCTTC. Its protein product is CASNPTDNYGYTF.

CDR3 amino acids: CASALGASGGYEQYF. CDR3 DNA: TGTGCCAGCGCTCTAGGAGCTAGCGGGGGGTACGAGCAGTACTTC. The chain joins TRBV6-5 to TRBJ2-7; 11 bases agree with TRBD2. The CDR3 consists of 15 residues. The V gene end was trimmed by 8 bases and the J gene end by 4 bases; junction bases not matched to a gene: 10. Germline CDR1 reads MNHEY; CDR2 reads SVGAGI.

The chain carries TRBV7-9 and TRBJ1-4; 8 positions match TRBD1. The germline CDR1 and CDR2 sequences are SEHNR and FQNEAQ (reference sequence). This CDR3 is built from 14 residues. J lost 4 bases, V lost 7 bases, and 5 bases had no gene match. The CDR3 sequence is CASTGQGDNEKLFF. CDR3 coding DNA: TGTGCCAGCACTGGACAGGGCGATAATGAAAAACTGTTTTTT.

This clone occurred once. V and J are TRBV19 and TRBJ1-1; D uncertain. Germline loops: CDR1 LNHDA, CDR2 SQIVND (reference sequence). The CDR3 contains 13 residues. Trimming removed 7 bases at V and 7 bases at J, with 16 bases between. CDR3 residues: CASTQIGLNEAFF. The CDR3 region has the DNA TGTGCCAGTACCCAGATCGGGCTCAATGAAGCTTTCTTT.

This chain links TRBV29-1 with TRBJ1-4; D is possibly TRBD1 (5 bases). Trimming took off 7 bases at V and 8 bases at J, with 14 bases between the two ends. The CDR3 totals 12 residues. The germline CDR1 and CDR2 sequences are SQVTM and ANQGSEA. CDR3 sequence (DNA): TGCAGCGCACGAGAGGGACCAGAAAAACTGTTTTTT. This translates into CSAREGPEKLFF.